The 6 T cell receptor beta chains below were found in one sample sequenced in a study of response to subunit inactivated influenza vaccine. TCRdb analysed the RT-PCR reads with MiXCR anew, one entry per CDR3 protein. Of 590,000 or so distinct CDR3 sequences listed, 11% to 15% are singletons. This material consisted of PBMCs from blood, taken less than 15 days before vaccination. These receptors all come from a man aged 50-59 years who received an inactivated influenza vaccine.

The chain uses TRBV4-2 and TRBJ2-5; TRBD2 might be the D (5 bases). V was shortened by 1 base and J by 1 base, with 19 bases between the two germline ends. Germline-derived CDR1 and CDR2 are LGHNA and YNFKEQ. This CDR3 spans 18 amino acids. CDR3 amino acids: CASSQVGVGIDLQETQYF. DNA for the CDR3: TGTGCCAGCAGCCAAGTCGGGGTCGGGATTGATCTCCAAGAGACCCAGTACTTC.

This clonotype was counted at least ten times. J is TRBJ1-3 and V is TRBV29-1, with D unresolved. CDR3 length: 12 amino acids. Per the germline V gene, CDR1 is SQVTM and CDR2 is ANQGSEA. Between the trimmed V and J ends, which lost 2 bases and 4 bases, there was a span of 6 bases. CDR3 nucleotides: TGCAGCGTTGAACCGGAGGGAAACACCATATATTTT. It encodes CSVEPEGNTIYF.

The sample holds many counts of this clonotype. This rearrangement joins TRBV5-1 to TRBJ1-1; D not certain. The germline V gene encodes CDR1 SGHRS and CDR2 YFSETQ. This CDR3 spans 16 amino acids. The ends were cut back, 0 bases at V and 4 bases at J, with 16 bases in the middle. CDR3 sequence: CASSLDGLTGITEAFF. In nucleotides, the CDR3 is TGCGCCAGCAGCTTGGATGGACTGACTGGTATCACTGAAGCTTTCTTT.

The rearrangement joins TRBV7-2 to TRBJ2-7, with D possibly TRBD1 on 6 matching bases. This CDR3 contains 15 residues. Per the germline V gene, CDR1 is SGHTA and CDR2 is FQGNSA. The V and J ends lost 3 bases and 3 bases respectively, with 15 bases between them. The CDR3 DNA reads as TGTGCCAGCAGCTTCCGACAGGATTCTTACTACGAGCAGTACTTC. Translated: CASSFRQDSYYEQYF.

The chain couples TRBV30 to TRBJ2-7; 9 bases agree with TRBD2. Germline loops: CDR1 GTSNPN, CDR2 SVGIG (reference sequence). This CDR3 has 13 amino acids. J was trimmed by 7 bases and V by 3 bases; bases with no gene match: 7. CDR3 nucleotides: TGTGCCTGGAGACGCGCGGGAGGGAATGAGCAGTACTTC. Residues: CAWRRAGGNEQYF.

V is TRBV6-5 and J is TRBJ1-3; D might be TRBD1 (5 bases). Germline CDR1 is MNHEY and CDR2 is SVGAGI. V lost 0 bases and J 0 bases, leaving 9 bases between the germline ends. The CDR3 consists of 16 residues. Here the CDR3 reads CASSYSWDVSGNTIYF. The DNA for the CDR3 is TGTGCCAGCAGTTACTCATGGGACGTCTCTGGAAACACCATATATTTT.